Below are 15 T cell receptor beta chains sequenced from a single sample in a study of blood T cells in healthy people across ages. Together with a sample-barcoded 5' primer, a J-beta primer mix was included in a second PCR lasting about 6 to 11 cycles. Using its own MiXCR run on the 5' RACE reads, TCRdb lists one record per CDR3 protein. The sample lists about 780,000 distinct CDR3 sequences, roughly 26% seen once, with about 3% in the top ten. Separately, the same data were catalogued under a study of T cells of mothers and their children.

The sequencing sample was made of blood. Receptor source: a boy aged 5-17 years in good health.

This clonotype has just a few counts. The genes are TRBV12-3 or TRBV12-4 and TRBJ1-2; D perhaps matches TRBD1 (6 bases). V was pared by 6 bases and J by 8 bases, with 16 bases between. This CDR3 region has 13 residues. CDR3: CASSPALGGGYTF. Here the CDR3 DNA reads TGTGCCAGCAGCCCAGCCCTGGGGGGCGGCTACACCTTC.

The sample holds many counts of this clonotype. The chain has TRBV12-3 or TRBV12-4 and TRBJ2-3, with TRBD2 identical over 7 bases. CDR3 length: 14 residues. The V segment lost 1 base and the J segment 6 bases; nucleotides outside the gene matches: 4. CDR3 bases: TGTGCCAGCAGTTTAGGCGGGGGAGGCGATACGCAGTATTTT. This gives the protein CASSLGGGGDTQYF.

In this sample, this clonotype turned up a few times. The V call is TRBV25-1, the J call TRBJ1-4; D gene ambiguous. Trimming took off 8 bases at V and 5 bases at J, with 6 bases between the two ends. Germline CDR1 MGHDK, CDR2 SYGVNS. This CDR3 is 11 amino acids long. Here the CDR3 reads CASGGNEKLFF. The CDR3 coding sequence is TGTGCCAGCGGAGGGAATGAAAAACTGTTTTTT. Variable domain in full (rest from reference TRBV25-1 and TRBJ1-4): EADIYQTPRYLVIGTGKKITLECSQTMGHDKMYWYQQDPGMELHLIHYSYGVNSTEKGDLSSESTVSRIRTEHFPLTLESARPSHTSQYLCASGGNEKLFFGSGTQLSVL.

The J gene is TRBJ1-1, the V gene TRBV9, with a weak D call TRBD1 (6 bases). V was clipped by 5 bases and J by 1 base, with 12 bases between them. Germline V gives CDR1 SGDLS, CDR2 YYNGEE. This CDR3 comprises 14 residues. The CDR3 nucleotides are TGTGCCAGCAGGAGGGGAGGGGGGAACACTGAAGCTTTCTTT. Translated: CASRRGGGNTEAFF. Full variable domain (rest looked up from reference TRBV9 and TRBJ1-1): DSGVTQTPKHLITATGQRVTLRCSPRSGDLSVYWYQQSLDQGLQFLIQYYNGEERAKGNILERFSAQQFPDLHSELNLSSLELGDSALYFCASRRGGGNTEAFFGQGTRLTVV.

The chain is built from TRBV10-3 and TRBJ1-4; the D gene is possibly TRBD1 (5 bases). CDR3 size: 11 residues. V was cut by 10 bases and J by 8 bases, with 11 bases left in between. The germline V gene has CDR1 ENHRY and CDR2 SYGVKD. CDR3 nucleotides: TGTGCCACAGGGACCGGAGAAAAACTGTTTTTT. Translated: CATGTGEKLFF.

The CDR3 sequence: CSARAGLAGVGTDTQYF. CDR3 sequence (DNA): TGCAGTGCTAGAGCGGGACTAGCGGGGGTTGGCACAGATACGCAGTATTTT. V usage is TRBV20-1 and J usage is TRBJ2-3; 14 bases agree with TRBD2. Germline V gene sequence: CDR1 DFQATT, CDR2 SNEGSKA (reference sequence). CDR3 length: 17 amino acids. V was clipped by 1 base and J by 1 base; unmatched bases: 4.

The V gene is TRBV20-1, the J gene TRBJ2-7; a possible D gene is TRBD2 (6 bases). V was cut by 2 bases and J by 7 bases, with 15 bases left in between. This CDR3 comprises 13 residues. Germline CDR1 DFQATT, CDR2 SNEGSKA (reference sequence). CDR3 DNA: TGCAGTGCTAGACTGGGACTCGAGCGGGAGCAGTACTTC. Protein product: CSARLGLEREQYF.

This clonotype was seen at least ten times. The chain combines TRBV29-1 with TRBJ2-7; weak D call: TRBD1 (6 bases). The CDR3 has 14 amino acids. Germline assignment: CDR1 SQVTM and CDR2 ANQGSEA. Trimming stripped 6 bases from V and 0 bases from J, with 15 bases between. For the CDR3, the DNA is TGCAGCGTCCGGGACACTGGGCTCTCCTACGAGCAGTACTTC. This encodes CSVRDTGLSYEQYF.

This clonotype was recorded a few times. The chain couples TRBV21-1 to TRBJ1-4. TRBV21-1 is deemed a pseudogene. The CDR3 consists of 12 residues. CDR3 nucleotide sequence: TGTGCCAGCAGCAATCCGGATGGAAAACTGTTTTTT. Protein: CASSNPDGKLFF.

This chain links TRBV25-1 with TRBJ1-5; D possibly corresponds to TRBD1 (5 bases). This CDR3 is 16 amino acids long. The germline gives CDR1 MGHDK, CDR2 SYGVNS. V lost 3 bases and J lost 5, with 17 bases in between. The CDR3 bases are TGTGCCAGCAGTGACCCGAATTTAGGAGGGGATCAGCCCCAGCATTTT. Protein sequence: CASSDPNLGGDQPQHF.

The genes are TRBV11-2 and TRBJ1-2; D ambiguous. The germline V and J ends were trimmed by 5 bases and 7 bases, with 14 bases remaining between them. CDR1 and CDR2 from the germline V gene are SGHAT and FQNNGV. This CDR3 is built from 13 residues. CDR3 protein: CASSRWTGSGYTF. The CDR3 DNA reads TGTGCCAGCAGCCGCTGGACGGGCAGTGGCTACACCTTC.

This chain connects TRBV5-5 to TRBJ2-1, with D hard to call. TRBJ2-5 explains the end of the DNA better; the J call may be wrong. Germline V gene sequence: CDR1 SGHKS, CDR2 YYEKEE (reference sequence). The CDR3 has 14 residues. The CDR3 sequence: CASSLVAIQETQYF. The CDR3 DNA is TGTGCCAGCAGCTTGGTGGCCATCCAAGAGACCCAGTACTTC.

This clonotype was picked up a small number of times. The J gene is TRBJ2-5, the V gene TRBV7-9, with TRBD2 matching over 10 bases. The J call is in doubt because the DNA end fits TRBJ2-7 better. From germline, CDR1 is SEHNR and CDR2 FQNEAQ (reference sequence). CDR3 length equals 15 residues. The chain's CDR3 is CASSSLAGTSYEQYF. The CDR3 bases are TGTGCCAGCAGCTCACTAGCGGGGACCTCCTACGAGCAGTACTTC.

The V and J genes are TRBV7-6 and TRBJ2-7; TRBD1 is a possible D gene (6 bases). The CDR3 is 14 amino acids. Trimming cost V 4 bases and J 4 bases, with 14 bases left between them. The germline gives CDR1 SGHVS, CDR2 FNYEAQ. CDR3 amino acids: CASSSGQTYYEQYF. CDR3 nucleotide sequence: TGTGCCAGCAGCTCAGGACAGACTTATTACGAGCAGTACTTC.

This clonotype appeared a few times. V gene TRBV6-2 or TRBV6-3 combines with J gene TRBJ2-5; 7 nucleotides align to TRBD1. J was trimmed by 7 bases and V by 0 bases; bases with no gene match: 5. CDR3 size: 14 residues. Germline V gives CDR1 MNHEY, CDR2 SVGEGT. The CDR3 reads CASSYSGTEGTQYF. The CDR3 DNA reads TGTGCCAGCAGTTACTCTGGGACAGAGGGGACCCAGTACTTC.